This T cell receptor beta chain was identified during a study of blood T cells in healthy people across ages. Study-wide findings and caveats: The unknown donor CMV status may have confounded expanded clonotype changes.

The table lists this clonotype with many counts. Its antigen is as yet unknown. Germline V gives CDR1 MNHEY, CDR2 SMNVEV (reference sequence). Trimming cost V 5 bases and J 3 bases, with 14 bases left between them. CDR3 size: 14 residues. A second PCR of about 7 to 11 cycles used a sample-barcoded 5' primer and a J-beta primer mix. TCRdb re-called the 5' RACE reads through MiXCR, storing one row per CDR3 protein. The sample carries some 700,000 distinct CDR3 sequences, about 42% recorded once. The rearrangement joins TRBV27 to TRBJ2-7; D gene unclear. This TCR derives from an older woman in good health. The sequenced sample was blood. The CDR3, as DNA: TGTGCCAGCAGTCTCCCGACAAGAATCTACGAGCAGTACTTC. This translates into CASSLPTRIYEQYF.